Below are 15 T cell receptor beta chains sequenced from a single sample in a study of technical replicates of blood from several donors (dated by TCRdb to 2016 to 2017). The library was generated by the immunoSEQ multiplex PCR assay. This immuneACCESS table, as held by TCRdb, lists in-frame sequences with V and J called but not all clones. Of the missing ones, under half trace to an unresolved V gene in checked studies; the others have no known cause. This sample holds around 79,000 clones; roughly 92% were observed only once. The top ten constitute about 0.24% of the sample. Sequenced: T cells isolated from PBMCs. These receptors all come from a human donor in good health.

CDR3 residues: CASSDRVGSGNTIYF. In DNA form, the CDR3 reads TGTGCCAGCAGCGACAGGGTAGGATCTGGAAACACCATATATTTT. V usage is TRBV2 and J usage is TRBJ1-3, with 7 bases matching TRBD1. Germline trimming cut 6 bases from V and 1 base from J; bases unmatched to any gene: 6. Per germline, CDR1 SNHLY and CDR2 FYNNEI. CDR3 length: 15 amino acids.

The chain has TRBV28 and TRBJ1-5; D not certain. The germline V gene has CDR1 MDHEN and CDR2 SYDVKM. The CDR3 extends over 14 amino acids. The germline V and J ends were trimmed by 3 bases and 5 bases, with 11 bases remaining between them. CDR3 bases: TGTGCCAGCAGTTTTGAGCTTACCTATCAGCCCCAGCATTTT. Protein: CASSFELTYQPQHF.

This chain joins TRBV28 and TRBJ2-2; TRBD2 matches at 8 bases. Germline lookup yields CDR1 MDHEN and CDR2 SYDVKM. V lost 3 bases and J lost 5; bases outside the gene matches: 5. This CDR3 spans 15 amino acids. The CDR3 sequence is CASSFLAGGTGELFF. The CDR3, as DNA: TGTGCCAGCAGTTTCTTGGCGGGAGGTACCGGGGAGCTGTTTTTT.

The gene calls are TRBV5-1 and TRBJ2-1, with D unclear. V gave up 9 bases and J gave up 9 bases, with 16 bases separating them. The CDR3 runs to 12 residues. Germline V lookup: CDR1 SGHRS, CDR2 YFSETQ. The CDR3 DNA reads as TGCGCCACCGGAGTTGAAGGCGGTGAGCAGTTCTTC. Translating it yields CATGVEGGEQFF.

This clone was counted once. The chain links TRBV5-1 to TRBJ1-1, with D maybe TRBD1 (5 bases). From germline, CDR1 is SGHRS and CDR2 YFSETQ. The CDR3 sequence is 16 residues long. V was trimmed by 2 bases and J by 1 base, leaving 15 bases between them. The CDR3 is CASSFEARGRNTEAFF. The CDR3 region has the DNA TGCGCCAGCAGCTTTGAGGCACGGGGGAGGAACACTGAAGCTTTCTTT.

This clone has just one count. The DNA of the CDR3 is TGTGCCAGCAGATACTACAATGAGCAGTTCTTC. Protein sequence: CASRYYNEQFF. This chain uses TRBV6-1 with TRBJ2-1; D remains unclear. The CDR3 sequence is 11 residues long. Deletions cut 6 bases from V and 3 bases from J, with 3 bases between. Germline assignment: CDR1 MNHNS and CDR2 SASEGT.

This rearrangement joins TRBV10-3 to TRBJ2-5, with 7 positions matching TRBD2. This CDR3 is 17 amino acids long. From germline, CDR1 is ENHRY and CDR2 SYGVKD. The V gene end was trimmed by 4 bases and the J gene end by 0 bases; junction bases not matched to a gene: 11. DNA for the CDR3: TGTGCCATCAGTGGGGGCGGTCTAGCGGATGACCAAGAGACCCAGTACTTC. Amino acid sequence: CAISGGGLADDQETQYF.

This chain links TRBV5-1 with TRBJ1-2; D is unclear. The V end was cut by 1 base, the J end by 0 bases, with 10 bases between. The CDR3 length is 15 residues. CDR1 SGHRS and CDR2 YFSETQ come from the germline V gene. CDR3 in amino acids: CASSLTRSPNYGYTF. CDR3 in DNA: TGCGCCAGCAGCTTGACACGGAGCCCTAACTATGGCTACACCTTC.

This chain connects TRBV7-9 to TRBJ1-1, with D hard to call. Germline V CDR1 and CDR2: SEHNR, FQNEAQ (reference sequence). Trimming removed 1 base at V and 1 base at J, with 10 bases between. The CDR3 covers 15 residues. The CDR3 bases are TGTGCCAGCAGCTTAGACGGGTCCCCGAACACTGAAGCTTTCTTT. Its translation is CASSLDGSPNTEAFF.

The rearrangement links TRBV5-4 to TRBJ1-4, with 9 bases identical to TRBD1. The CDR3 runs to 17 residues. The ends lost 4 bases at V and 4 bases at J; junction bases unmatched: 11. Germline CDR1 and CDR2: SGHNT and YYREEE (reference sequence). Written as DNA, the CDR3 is TGTGCCAGCAGCGATAAACAGGGGGCTGCGCTTAATGAAAAACTGTTTTTT. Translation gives CASSDKQGAALNEKLFF.

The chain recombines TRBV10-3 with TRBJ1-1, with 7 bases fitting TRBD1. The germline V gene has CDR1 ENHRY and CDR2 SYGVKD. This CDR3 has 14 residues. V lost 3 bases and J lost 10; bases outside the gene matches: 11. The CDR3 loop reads CAISEPRQGEVAFF. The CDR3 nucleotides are TGTGCCATCAGTGAACCTCGACAGGGTGAGGTAGCTTTCTTT.

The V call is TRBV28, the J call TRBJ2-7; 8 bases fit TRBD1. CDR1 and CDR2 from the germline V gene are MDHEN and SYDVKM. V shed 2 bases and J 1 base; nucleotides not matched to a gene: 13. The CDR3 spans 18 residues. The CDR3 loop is CASSLASGGAGASYEQYF. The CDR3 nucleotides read TGTGCCAGCAGTTTAGCATCAGGGGGCGCCGGGGCATCCTACGAGCAGTACTTC.

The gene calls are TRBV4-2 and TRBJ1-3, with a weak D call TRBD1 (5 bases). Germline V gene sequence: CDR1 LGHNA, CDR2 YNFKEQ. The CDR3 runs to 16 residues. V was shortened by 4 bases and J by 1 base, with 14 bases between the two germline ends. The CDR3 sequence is CASSRSETDSGNTIYF. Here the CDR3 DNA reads TGTGCCAGCAGCCGCAGTGAGACAGATTCTGGAAACACCATATATTTT.

The CDR3 DNA follows: TGTGCCAGCATGGTACAGGGGGCGCGCGAGCAGTACTTC. Translating it yields CASMVQGAREQYF. The chain is built from TRBV6-1 and TRBJ2-7, with 9 bases that match TRBD1. Germline V gene data show CDR1 as MNHNS and CDR2 as SASEGT. Trimming at V came to 7 bases and at J to 6 bases, leaving 7 bases not matched to a gene. This CDR3 spans 13 amino acids.

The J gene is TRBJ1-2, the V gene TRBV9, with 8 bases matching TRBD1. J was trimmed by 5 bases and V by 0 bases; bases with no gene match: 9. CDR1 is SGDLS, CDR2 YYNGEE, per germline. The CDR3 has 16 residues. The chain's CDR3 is CASSVATFDRGYGYTF. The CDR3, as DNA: TGTGCCAGCAGCGTAGCGACCTTCGACAGGGGATATGGCTACACCTTC.